Below, 17 T cell receptor beta chains from the same sample are listed, as sequenced in a study of tumor T cells in aggressive B-cell lymphoma. Generated by immunoSEQ multiplex PCR, the TCRdb table keeps only in-frame clones and is missing some. Of approximately 750 clones in the sample, around nine tenths were seen once. The sample comprised tumor tissue. Source of these receptors: an adult with diffuse large B cell lymphoma.

The gene calls are TRBV7-9 and TRBJ1-1, with a tentative D call TRBD1 (5 bases). Between the trimmed V and J ends, which lost 3 bases and 7 bases, there was a span of 15 bases. The germline V gene has CDR1 SEHNR and CDR2 FQNEAQ (reference sequence). The CDR3 consists of 14 residues. The chain's CDR3 is CASSFGTDRGEAFF. The CDR3 DNA reads as TGTGCCAGCAGCTTCGGGACTGACAGAGGTGAAGCTTTCTTT.

J is TRBJ2-7 and V is TRBV30, with D hard to call. The V and J ends lost 2 bases and 6 bases respectively, with 8 bases between them. The CDR3 consists of 11 residues. CDR1 and CDR2 from the germline V gene are GTSNPN and SVGIG (reference sequence). Here the CDR3 DNA reads TGTGCCTGGAGTAAAACTGGCGAGCAGTACTTC. Its protein is CAWSKTGEQYF.

The chain couples TRBV9 to TRBJ2-5; 10 nucleotides line up with TRBD2. This CDR3 has 15 residues. J lost 2 bases, V lost 2 bases, and 3 bases had no gene match. Per germline, CDR1 SGDLS and CDR2 YYNGEE. The CDR3 loop reads CASSVGTSVQETQYF. In DNA, the CDR3 is TGTGCCAGCAGCGTGGGGACTAGCGTTCAAGAGACCCAGTACTTC. Combining the CDR3 with reference TRBV9 and TRBJ2-5 gives the whole variable domain DSGVTQTPKHLITATGQRVTLRCSPRSGDLSVYWYQQSLDQGLQFLIQYYNGEERAKGNILERFSAQQFPDLHSELNLSSLELGDSALYFCASSVGTSVQETQYFGPGTRLLVL.

Worth noting for this clone: This sample includes further DNA sequences coding for the same CDR3. The V and J genes are TRBV28 and TRBJ1-1; possibly TRBD1 for D (6 bases). The CDR3 is made up of 16 amino acids. Trimming took 10 bases from V and 2 from J, leaving 23 bases between them. Per germline, CDR1 MDHEN and CDR2 SYDVKM. CDR3 nucleotide sequence: TGTGCCACAAAAAGGGGGACGGGGAAATTCAACACTGAAGCTTTCTTT. Amino acids: CATKRGTGKFNTEAFF.

This clone was picked up a small number of times. J is TRBJ2-7 and V is TRBV5-1, with D tentatively TRBD2 (6 bases). Germline V gene sequence: CDR1 SGHRS, CDR2 YFSETQ. V was pared by 2 bases and J by 2 bases, with 14 bases between. The CDR3 length is 15 residues. The CDR3 DNA follows: TGCGCCAGCAGCTTCACCGGGACTCCAGCCTACGAGCAGTACTTC. Translation: CASSFTGTPAYEQYF.

The rearrangement joins TRBV27 to TRBJ2-1; a weak D match, TRBD1 (5 bases). Trimming removed 4 bases from V and 4 bases from J, with 14 bases in between. The CDR3 length is 15 residues. In germline, CDR1 is MNHEY, CDR2 SMNVEV (reference sequence). The CDR3 here is CASSSTVTVYNEQFF. The CDR3 nucleotides are TGTGCCAGCAGTTCGACTGTGACAGTATACAATGAGCAGTTCTTC.

This clone was seen just once. V is TRBV18 and J is TRBJ2-1; TRBD1 might be the D (5 bases). The CDR3 spans 17 residues. Germline V lookup: CDR1 KGHSH, CDR2 LQKENI. The ends were cut back, 3 bases at V and 2 bases at J, with 17 bases in the middle. In nucleotides, the CDR3 is TGTGCCAGCTCACCCCAAGCAGGGTTGGGTCCCTACAATGAGCAGTTCTTC. Translating it yields CASSPQAGLGPYNEQFF.

The chain links TRBV5-6 to TRBJ1-6, with D maybe TRBD1 (5 bases). The CDR3 spans 16 residues. V lost 0 bases to trimming and J lost 10 bases, with 17 bases between them. Germline V gene sequence: CDR1 SGHDT, CDR2 YYEEEE. The CDR3 nucleotides read TGTGCCAGCAGCTTGGAGGCTCAAAGGGGTTACTCACCCCTCCACTTT. Protein sequence: CASSLEAQRGYSPLHF.

J is TRBJ2-5 and V is TRBV5-1; no clear D gene. CDR1 and CDR2 (germline): SGHRS, YFSETQ. Between the trimmed V and J ends, which lost 5 bases and 5 bases, there was a span of 13 bases. This CDR3 has 13 residues. The CDR3 spells CASRSILVETQYF. The DNA of the CDR3 is TGCGCCAGCAGGAGCATATTGGTGGAGACCCAGTACTTC.

The V call is TRBV6-5, the J call TRBJ1-1; a weak D match, TRBD1 (5 bases). V was pared by 6 bases and J by 0 bases, with 11 bases between. The CDR3 has 14 amino acids. CDR1 and CDR2 (germline): MNHEY, SVGAGI. The CDR3 spells CASRTGPLNTEAFF. In nucleotides, the CDR3 is TGTGCCAGCAGAACAGGACCCTTGAACACTGAAGCTTTCTTT.

J is TRBJ2-6 and V is TRBV9; unclear D gene. CDR3 length equals 16 residues. Germline V lookup: CDR1 SGDLS, CDR2 YYNGEE. V lost 3 bases to trimming and J lost 0 bases, with 10 bases between them. In DNA form, the CDR3 reads TGTGCCAGCAGCGCAAACCCCAGCTCTGGGGCCAACGTCCTGACTTTC. It is translated as CASSANPSSGANVLTF.

This clone was seen a single time. The V gene is TRBV28, the J gene TRBJ2-7; possible D gene TRBD2, 5 bases. The length of the CDR3 is 13 residues. Germline assignment: CDR1 MDHEN and CDR2 SYDVKM. The ends were cut back, 11 bases at V and 4 bases at J, with 18 bases in the middle. In nucleotides, the CDR3 is TGTGCCTGCCAACGAGGGTGGCTTTACGAGCAGTACTTC. Translating gives CACQRGWLYEQYF.

The rearrangement uses TRBV28 and TRBJ2-5, with 10 nucleotides matching TRBD1. V lost 3 bases to trimming and J lost 2 bases; unmatched junction nucleotides: 6. The V gene's germline CDR1 is MDHEN and CDR2 SYDVKM. The CDR3 is made up of 16 amino acids. The chain's CDR3 is CASSFLGGQGQETQYF. In DNA form, the CDR3 reads TGTGCCAGCAGTTTTTTGGGGGGACAGGGGCAAGAGACCCAGTACTTC. Full variable domain (outside the CDR3, taken from reference TRBV28 and TRBJ2-5): DVKVTQSSRYLVKRTGEKVFLECVQDMDHENMFWYRQDPGLGLRLIYFSYDVKMKEKGDIPEGYSVSREKKERFSLILESASTNQTSMYLCASSFLGGQGQETQYFGPGTRLLVL.

The chain is built from TRBV18 and TRBJ2-3; weak D call: TRBD1 (5 bases). Per germline, CDR1 KGHSH and CDR2 LQKENI. The CDR3 runs to 15 residues. V was pared by 4 bases and J by 1 base, with 12 bases between. The CDR3 DNA is TGTGCCAGCTCACTGTCCAGGGTCCGCACAGATACGCAGTATTTT. It is translated as CASSLSRVRTDTQYF.

This chain uses TRBV30 with TRBJ1-5; tentative D call: TRBD1 (5 bases). Germline V gene data show CDR1 as GTSNPN and CDR2 as SVGIG (reference sequence). The V gene lost 5 bases and the J gene lost 0 bases, with 8 bases spanning the gap. The CDR3 has 13 amino acids. Written as DNA, the CDR3 is TGTGCCTGGGCCAGGGATAGCAATCAGCCCCAGCATTTT. Translating it yields CAWARDSNQPQHF.

The rearrangement links TRBV7-9 to TRBJ1-1; 8 bases map to TRBD1. This CDR3 region has 14 residues. Germline V gene data show CDR1 as SEHNR and CDR2 as FQNEAQ (reference sequence). The V and J ends lost 5 bases and 5 bases, in that order; junction bases with no gene match: 7. Here the CDR3 reads CASSKTGEGTEAFF. CDR3 nucleotide sequence: TGTGCCAGCAGCAAGACAGGGGAGGGTACTGAAGCTTTCTTT.

The V call is TRBV6-6, the J call TRBJ1-6; weak D call: TRBD1 (6 bases). The CDR3 is 15 residues long. Germline V gene sequence: CDR1 MNHNY, CDR2 SVGAGI (reference sequence). V lost 3 bases, J lost 6 bases, and 12 bases lay in between. The CDR3 sequence: CASSYQGMGNSPLHF. The CDR3 coding sequence is TGTGCCAGCAGTTATCAGGGGATGGGTAATTCACCCCTCCACTTT.